This T cell receptor beta chain was sequenced during a study of radiation and T cells in renal cell carcinoma. Broader study findings: In blood, top tumor clones expanded by 2 weeks, shrinking by 4.

The protocol was immunoSEQ multiplex PCR, while the TCRdb copy is restricted to in-frame clones and leaves out a portion. The sample consists of some 31,000 clones, approximately 84% of them appearing once. Trimming shortened V by 0 bases and J by 4 bases, and 10 bases separated the two germline ends. This CDR3 has 14 residues. Germline V gene lookup returns CDR1 SGHTS and CDR2 YDEGEE. The time point here: blood 4 weeks post-SBRT, at nephrectomy. The treatment is: 15 Gy SBRT to primary tumor, nephrectomy 4 weeks later. Nephrectomy followed 15 Gy stereotactic body radiation by 4 weeks. After SBRT, blood was collected at 2 and 4 weeks, plus baseline. The patient's renal cell carcinoma had clear cell pathology. This clone was counted a single time. Its antigen is not identified.

This specimen consisted of blood, obtained from a patient whose treatment included radiotherapy and nephrectomy. This sequence joins TRBV5-8 and TRBJ1-2; D perhaps matches TRBD1 (6 bases). The clonotype was recovered from a man in his sixties with renal cell carcinoma. Here the CDR3 reads CASSLGRGSYGYTF. CDR3 nucleotide sequence: TGTGCCAGCAGCTTGGGCAGGGGAAGCTATGGCTACACCTTC.